The rows below give T cell receptor beta chains drawn from one sample of a study of Graves' ophthalmopathy and Graves' hyperthyroidism. TCRdb itself ran the multiplex PCR reads through MiXCR, one entry per CDR3 protein. The sample lists 500,000 to 600,000 distinct CDR3 sequences, less than 40% occurring once. The sample was peripheral blood or thyroid tissue (not recorded which). The receptors derive from an adult man with Graves' hyperthyroidism. Both conserved end residues are part of each CDR3. Fields, in order: V gene, D gene, J gene, clone size, CDR3 DNA, CDR3 protein. A D gene is named only where the DNA matches it firmly. A clone size is listed for some rows: how often the clone was seen (once, few, many), or a class if it is expanded.

TRBV7-9,.,TRBJ1-3,.,TGTGCCAGCAGCCTTGACAGCGCCAACTATGGCTACACCATATATTTT,CASSLDSANYGYTIYF
TRBV6-1,TRBD1,TRBJ1-1,many,TGTGCCAGCAGTGAAGCCAGGGGGTGGAAAGCTTTCTTT,CASSEARGWKAFF
TRBV30,.,TRBJ1-2,.,TGTGCCTGGAGTGTAAGCCCTAACTATGGCTACACCTTC,CAWSVSPNYGYTF
TRBV7-9,.,TRBJ2-7,few,TGTGCCAGCAGCCTAAGTTTATCCGCCGGGGAGCAGTACTTC,CASSLSLSAGEQYF
TRBV27,TRBD1,TRBJ2-7,.,TGTGCCAGCAGTTCGACTTGGGACAGGGTATACGAGCAGTACTTC,CASSSTWDRVYEQYF
TRBV5-1,TRBD2,TRBJ2-1,.,TGCGCCAGCAGTGGAAGCGGGAGTCACAATGAGCAGTTCTTC,CASSGSGSHNEQFF
TRBV3-1,TRBD1,TRBJ1-2,many,TGTGCCAGCAGCCCCGGGACAGGGGGCGCGGGCTACACCTTC,CASSPGTGGAGYTF
TRBV24-1,TRBD1,TRBJ1-5,many,TGTGCCACCAGCGGACAGGGAGGGAGCAATCAGCCCCAGCATTTT,CATSGQGGSNQPQHF
TRBV7-2,.,TRBJ1-1,.,TGTGCCAGCAGCTTAAGCGCCGGGGTGCCTGAAGCCTTCTTT,CASSLSAGVPEAFF
TRBV5-1,.,TRBJ1-5,many,TGTGCCAGCAGCTTATCAGGGGACCAGCCCCAGCATTTT,CASSLSGDQPQHF
TRBV19,TRBD1,TRBJ1-5,.,TGTGCCAGTATTGGGACAGGGGGCGGCAATCAGCCCCAGCATTTT,CASIGTGGGNQPQHF
TRBV15,.,TRBJ1-1,.,TGTGCCACCAGCAGAGATATTCGTCAGGTGAACACTGAAGCTTTCTTT,CATSRDIRQVNTEAFF
TRBV27,.,TRBJ2-2,few,TGTGCCAGCAAGAAGGGGCGGCGGGACGGGGAGCTGTTTTTT,CASKKGRRDGELFF
TRBV5-6,TRBD1,TRBJ1-2,.,TGTGCCAGCAGCCCCGGACAGGGGCAGGGTGGCTACACCTTC,CASSPGQGQGGYTF
TRBV7-9,TRBD1,TRBJ1-1,.,TGTGCCAGCAGCCTCCTCCGGGACAGGGGGCCCACTGAAGCTTTCTTT,CASSLLRDRGPTEAFF
TRBV29-1,TRBD2,TRBJ2-1,few,TGCAGCGTCCCTTCCTTCGGGAGGGGATACAATGAGCAGTTCTTC,CSVPSFGRGYNEQFF
TRBV18,.,TRBJ1-2,.,TGTGCCAGCTCACCTAAGGGGGGCGACTATGGCTACACCTTC,CASSPKGGDYGYTF
TRBV5-1,TRBD1,TRBJ2-7,many,TGCGCCAGCAGACATGGACAGGGGGGCGGCTCCTACGAGCAGTACTTC,CASRHGQGGGSYEQYF
TRBV20-1,.,TRBJ1-6,.,TGCAGTGCTAGAGACAGGGGAGGGCCTAATTCACCCCTCCACTTT,CSARDRGGPNSPLHF
TRBV5-4,TRBD1,TRBJ1-2,.,TGTGCCAGCAGCTTGGTGGCAGGGGGCTACTATGGCTACACCTTC,CASSLVAGGYYGYTF
TRBV10-3,.,TRBJ2-5,.,TGTGCCACCAGGACAGAGACCCAGTACTTC,CATRTETQYF
TRBV11-2,.,TRBJ1-5,many,TGTGCCAGCAGCTTAACAGGGAGCAATCAGCCCCAGCATTTT,CASSLTGSNQPQHF
TRBV10-2,TRBD1,TRBJ1-6,few,TGCGCCAGCAGTGATTTCCCGGGACAGGGGTTTGTGAATTCACCCCTCCACTTT,CASSDFPGQGFVNSPLHF
TRBV19,.,TRBJ2-7,few,TGTGCCAGTAGTTCCCTTGACGGATCCTGGCTCGAGCAGTACTTC,CASSSLDGSWLEQYF
TRBV27,.,TRBJ2-6,many,TGTGCCAGCAGTCCCCTTTCTGGGGCCAACGTCCTGACTTTC,CASSPLSGANVLTF
TRBV5-1,TRBD1,TRBJ1-1,.,TGCGCCAGCAGCATTGGGACAGGGAAGGCTTTCTTT,CASSIGTGKAFF
TRBV20-1,.,TRBJ2-5,.,TGCAGTGCCAGCCGCAATAGGGGGGGAGTCGAGACCCAGTACTTC,CSASRNRGGVETQYF
TRBV29-1,TRBD1,TRBJ1-2,.,TGCAGCCTTTCAGGGGGACAGACAGATGGCTACACCTTC,CSLSGGQTDGYTF
TRBV12-3/TRBV12-4,TRBD2,TRBJ2-7,many,TGTGCCAGCAGACTAGCGGGAGGCTCCTACGAGCAGTACTTC,CASRLAGGSYEQYF
TRBV29-1,.,TRBJ2-7,many,TGCAGCGTTGACCAGCAGGGGTCCTACGAGCAGTACTTC,CSVDQQGSYEQYF
TRBV29-1,TRBD1,TRBJ1-1,.,TGCAGCGTACCACTCCAGGGGGCTCTGAGCACTGAAGCTTTCTTT,CSVPLQGALSTEAFF
TRBV7-9,.,TRBJ1-1,.,TGTGCCAGCAGCATCGCGGCTCCCCCCCTTGGCGCTGAAGCTTTCTTT,CASSIAAPPLGAEAFF
TRBV12-3/TRBV12-4,TRBD1,TRBJ1-5,.,TGTGCCAGCAGTTGGACAGGGGAGCAATCAGCCCAGCATTTT,CASSWTGEQSAQHF
TRBV20-1,.,TRBJ2-2,many,TGCAGTGCTAGACGCCTAGCTCCAGACACCGGGGAGCTGTTTTTT,CSARRLAPDTGELFF
TRBV19,TRBD1,TRBJ1-2,many,TGTGCCAGTAGTCCGCGACAGGGAGTGTATGGCTACACCTTC,CASSPRQGVYGYTF
TRBV19,TRBD1,TRBJ1-2,.,TGTGCCAGTAGTTCTCCGGGACAGGGCAGCTATGGCTACACCTTC,CASSSPGQGSYGYTF
TRBV4-1,TRBD1,TRBJ1-5,many,TGCGCCAGCAGCCTCTCCGGGACAGGGGGCAATCAGCCCCAGCATTTT,CASSLSGTGGNQPQHF
TRBV29-1,.,TRBJ2-7,.,TGCAGCGTTGTGAAGGGGGACTACGAGCAGTACTTC,CSVVKGDYEQYF
TRBV19,.,TRBJ2-7,many,TGTGCCAGTGCACTGACCGGCACCTACGAGCAGTACTTC,CASALTGTYEQYF
TRBV29-1,TRBD1,TRBJ2-7,.,TGCAGCGTACGCCGGGACAGGATCTACGAGCAGTACTTC,CSVRRDRIYEQYF
TRBV7-2,.,TRBJ2-5,once,TGTGCCAGCAGTCTCCTCCTCGGCAGCTCCTCCCAGACCCAGTACTTC,CASSLLLGSSSQTQYF
TRBV6-5,TRBD2,TRBJ2-1,.,TGTGCCAGCGCTGGATGGGGGGGGGTCAATGAGCAGTTCTTC,CASAGWGGVNEQFF
TRBV6-1,TRBD1,TRBJ1-2,many,TGTGCCAGCAGTGAAGAGGGGGCGAACTATGGCTACACCTTC,CASSEEGANYGYTF
TRBV27,.,TRBJ2-5,few,TGTGCCAGCAGTCCCCTTCCACCCCAAGAGACCCAGTACTTC,CASSPLPPQETQYF
TRBV6-1,.,TRBJ1-2,.,TGTGCCAGCGGGGCAGGGGGCTACACCTTC,CASGAGGYTF